Sequencing of this T cell receptor (beta chain) was carried out in a study of chemoradiotherapy in HPV16-positive cancers. The CDR3 contains 16 residues. Losses at the gene ends were 1 base for V and 6 bases for J; bases not matched to a gene: 10. Germline V lookup: CDR1 SGHVS, CDR2 FNYEAQ. Sequencing used immunoSEQ multiplex PCR; TCRdb keeps in-frame clones, though not all of them. The data hold 10,000 to 15,000 clones, with 75% to 85% observed a single time. The V gene is TRBV7-6, the J gene TRBJ2-7; 9 nucleotides match TRBD2. This sequence was found in a human donor with HPV-associated anogenital cancer. The sample was collected from a patient who underwent chemoradiotherapy. Here the CDR3 DNA reads TGTGCCAGCAGCTTAGAAAGGGCGGGGGGGCCCGGCGAGCAGTACTTC. Amino acid sequence: CASSLERAGGPGEQYF.